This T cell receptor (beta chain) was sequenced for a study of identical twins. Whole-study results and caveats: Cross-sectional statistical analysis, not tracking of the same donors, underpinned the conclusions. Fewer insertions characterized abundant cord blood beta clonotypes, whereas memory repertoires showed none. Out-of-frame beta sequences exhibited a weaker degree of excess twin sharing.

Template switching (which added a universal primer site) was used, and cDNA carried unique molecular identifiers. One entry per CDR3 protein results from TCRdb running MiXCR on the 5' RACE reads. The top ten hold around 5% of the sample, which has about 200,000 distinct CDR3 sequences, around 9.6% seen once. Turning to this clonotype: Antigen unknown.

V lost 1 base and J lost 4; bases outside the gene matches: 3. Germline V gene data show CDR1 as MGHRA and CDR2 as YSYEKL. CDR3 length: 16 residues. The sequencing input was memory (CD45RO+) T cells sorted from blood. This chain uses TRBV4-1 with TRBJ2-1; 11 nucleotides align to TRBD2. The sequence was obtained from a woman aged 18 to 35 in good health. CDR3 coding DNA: TGCGCCAGCAGCCAAGCCGGGACTAGCGGTTACAATGAGCAGTTCTTC. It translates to CASSQAGTSGYNEQFF.